The 10 T cell receptor beta chains below come from one sample, sequenced in a study of T cells in localized non-small cell lung cancer. Here immunoSEQ multiplex PCR was the method, and the copy in TCRdb shows in-frame clones only, minus some. The repertoire has just over 70,000 clones, about 86% of them found once; the top ten carry 21%. The source material was peripheral blood, sampled before any cancer treatment. The receptors were gathered from a male donor older than 55 with stage III squamous cell lung carcinoma.

The chain carries TRBV6-1 and TRBJ1-6, with a weak D call TRBD1 (6 bases). V was shortened by 0 bases and J by 10 bases, with 10 bases between the two germline ends. Germline CDR1 MNHNS, CDR2 SASEGT. The CDR3 has 14 residues. The CDR3 coding sequence is TGTGCCAGCAGTGAAGCGGGGGCTAGCTCACCCCTCCACTTT. Protein sequence: CASSEAGASSPLHF.

This clone has just a few counts. The chain joins TRBV5-5 to TRBJ2-3; TRBD1 aligns across 9 bases. In germline, CDR1 is SGHKS, CDR2 YYEKEE (reference sequence). V lost 7 bases and J lost 4; bases outside the gene matches: 7. The CDR3 length is 14 residues. CDR3 in DNA: TGTGCCAGCGGACCGGGACAGGGTGCAGATACGCAGTATTTT. It specifies CASGPGQGADTQYF.

Only one count was recorded for this clone. The chain carries TRBV6-5 and TRBJ1-2; 12 bases align to TRBD1. The CDR3 totals 13 residues. Germline V gives CDR1 MNHEY, CDR2 SVGAGI. Losses at the gene ends were 5 bases for V and 9 bases for J; bases not matched to a gene: 4. The CDR3 DNA reads as TGTGCCAGCAGTCCCGGGACAGGGGGCAGCTACACCTTC. Its translation is CASSPGTGGSYTF.

This clone appeared a few times. The chain uses TRBV28 and TRBJ1-1; 7 bases match TRBD1. The CDR3 is 15 residues long. The trim removed 6 bases at V and 8 bases at J, leaving 15 bases unmatched. Germline assignment: CDR1 MDHEN and CDR2 SYDVKM. CDR3 residues: CASSLLGQGVSEAFF. CDR3 nucleotide sequence: TGTGCCAGCAGCCTTCTCGGCCAGGGGGTATCGGAAGCTTTCTTT.

This chain joins TRBV6-5 and TRBJ2-1; D gene uncertain. Germline V gene data show CDR1 as MNHEY and CDR2 as SVGAGI. V dropped 8 bases and J dropped 0 bases, with 11 bases sitting between them. The CDR3 sequence is 14 residues long. In nucleotides, the CDR3 is TGTGCCAGCGACGATTCGAGCTCCTACAATGAGCAGTTCTTC. Its protein product is CASDDSSSYNEQFF.

The rearrangement links TRBV5-6 to TRBJ1-1; D remains unclear. V lost 0 bases to trimming and J lost 1 base, with 10 bases between them. This CDR3 contains 15 residues. Germline V lookup: CDR1 SGHDT, CDR2 YYEEEE. CDR3 DNA: TGTGCCAGCAGCTTGGAGTTGACGGGGAACACTGAAGCTTTCTTT. It translates to CASSLELTGNTEAFF. The entire variable domain, with the rest obtained from reference TRBV5-6 and TRBJ1-1, is as follows: DAGVTQSPTHLIKTRGQQVTLRCSPKSGHDTVSWYQQALGQGPQFIFQYYEEEERQRGNFPDRFSGHQFPNYSSELNVNALLLGDSALYLCASSLELTGNTEAFFGQGTRLTVV.

The chain combines TRBV27 with TRBJ2-7; D unclear. Germline V gene lookup returns CDR1 MNHEY and CDR2 SMNVEV (reference sequence). The V end lost 3 bases, the J end lost 4 bases, and 13 bases lay between the germline ends. CDR3 length: 14 amino acids. For the CDR3, the DNA is TGTGCCAGCAGTTTTAGTAGGGTGGTTTACGAGCAGTACTTC. This gives the protein CASSFSRVVYEQYF.

This clone was recorded once. CDR3 nucleotides: TGTGCCAGTAGCCGCCGCTCTGGAAACACCATATATTTT. It codes for CASSRRSGNTIYF. The chain joins TRBV19 to TRBJ1-3; D is unresolved. The germline gives CDR1 LNHDA, CDR2 SQIVND (reference sequence). The V end lost 6 bases, the J end lost 0 bases, and 6 bases lay between the germline ends. The CDR3 contains 13 residues.

The chain joins TRBV6-5 to TRBJ1-6; tentatively, D is TRBD1 (5 bases). CDR3 length equals 15 residues. Deletions cut 4 bases from V and 14 bases from J, with 21 bases between. Germline CDR1 is MNHEY and CDR2 is SVGAGI. CDR3 loop: CASSSASQGFRSLHF. The CDR3 DNA reads TGTGCCAGCAGTTCTGCTTCCCAGGGTTTTAGGTCCCTCCACTTT.

This chain uses TRBV19 with TRBJ1-2; TRBD1 might be the D (5 bases). V lost 5 bases and J lost 5, with 21 bases in between. Germline values: CDR1 LNHDA, CDR2 SQIVND (reference sequence). This CDR3 is built from 16 residues. DNA for the CDR3: TGTGCCAGTAGTCGCCGGGGGGAGCGTATGAGTTATGGCTACACCTTC. Translating gives CASSRRGERMSYGYTF.